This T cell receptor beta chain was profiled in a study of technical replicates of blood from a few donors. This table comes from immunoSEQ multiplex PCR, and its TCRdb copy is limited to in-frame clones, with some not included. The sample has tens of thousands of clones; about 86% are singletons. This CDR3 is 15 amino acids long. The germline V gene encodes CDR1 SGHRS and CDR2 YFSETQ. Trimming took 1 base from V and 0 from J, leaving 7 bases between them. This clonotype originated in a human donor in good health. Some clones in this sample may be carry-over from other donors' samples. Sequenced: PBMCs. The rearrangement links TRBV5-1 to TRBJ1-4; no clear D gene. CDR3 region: CASSLTEPTNEKLFF. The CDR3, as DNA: TGCGCCAGCAGCTTGACAGAACCAACTAATGAAAAACTGTTTTTT.